This T cell receptor beta chain was captured by sequencing in a study of OX40 agonist ivuxolimab in advanced cancers. Across the whole study: At doses from 0.01 to 10 mg/kg, patients were given intravenous ivuxolimab every 2 weeks.

Looked up from germline, CDR1 is MGHRA and CDR2 is YSYEKL. V was cut by 2 bases and J by 7 bases, with 21 bases left in between. There are 16 residues in the CDR3. The data were produced by immunoSEQ multiplex PCR, yet TCRdb's version contains in-frame clones alone and is incomplete. This repertoire shows approximately 51,000 clones, around 77% found once; its top ten account for approximately 2%. V gene TRBV4-1 combines with J gene TRBJ2-7; perhaps TRBD1 as D (5 bases). The sequence came from an adult with an advanced solid tumor such as melanoma, head and neck, liver or kidney cancer. The source material was CD4+ or CD8+ T cells sorted from blood, sampled in a trial of the OX40 agonist ivuxolimab. DNA for the CDR3: TGCGCCAGCAGCCAACTCCCCCTTGGGGCAGGGCGAGAGCAGTACTTC. It yields the protein CASSQLPLGAGREQYF.